These 26 T cell receptor beta chains were sequenced from one sample in a study of T cell responses to AZD1222 COVID-19 vaccine. Sequencing was performed with immunoSEQ multiplex PCR; in TCRdb, only in-frame clones are kept and a portion is missing. Among over 100,000 clones listed, around nine tenths were seen once. The material was peripheral blood, obtained on day 0 of AZD1222 vaccination. The origin of the receptors is an adult in good health.

This chain joins TRBV6-5 and TRBJ2-3, with D unclear. Deletions cut 0 bases from V and 9 bases from J, with 16 bases between. Germline CDR1 and CDR2: MNHEY and SVGAGI. The length of the CDR3 is 15 residues. The CDR3 here is CASSYSGEAYTTQYF. CDR3 nucleotides: TGTGCCAGCAGTTACTCGGGTGAGGCCTATACGACGCAGTATTTT.

V gene TRBV5-6 combines with J gene TRBJ1-3, with D unresolved. In germline, CDR1 is SGHDT, CDR2 YYEEEE. V dropped 4 bases and J dropped 5 bases, with 13 bases sitting between them. The CDR3 length is 14 residues. The CDR3 protein is CASSIKSVRNTIYF. CDR3 coding DNA: TGTGCCAGCAGCATTAAGAGTGTTAGAAACACCATATATTTT.

The V gene is TRBV7-2, the J gene TRBJ2-7; D is uncertain. Trimming cost V 0 bases and J 4 bases, with 10 bases left between them. Germline assignment: CDR1 SGHTA and CDR2 FQGNSA. The CDR3 spans 14 residues. As DNA, the CDR3 is TGTGCCAGCAGCTTAGCCGGTGGGATATACGAGCAGTACTTC. Translated, it gives CASSLAGGIYEQYF.

The chain joins TRBV15 to TRBJ1-2; D remains ambiguous. CDR1 is LNHNV, CDR2 YYDKDF, per germline (reference sequence). The germline V and J ends were trimmed by 3 bases and 4 bases, with 6 bases remaining between them. The CDR3 has 12 residues. CDR3 region: CATSSPTYGYTF. In DNA form, the CDR3 reads TGTGCCACCAGCAGCCCTACCTATGGCTACACCTTC.

The chain is built from TRBV18 and TRBJ2-1, with 9 bases identical to TRBD1. V was pared by 1 base and J by 6 bases, with 4 bases of the junction left unmatched. The CDR3 is 15 residues long. Germline values: CDR1 KGHSH, CDR2 LQKENI. DNA of the CDR3: TGTGCCAGCTCACCACTAGGACAGGGGACCAATGAGCAGTTCTTC. Its translation: CASSPLGQGTNEQFF.

This clone was detected only once. This rearrangement joins TRBV4-3 to TRBJ1-6, with TRBD1 matching 10 bases. The CDR3 loop spans 15 amino acids. After removal of 4 bases from V and 7 bases from J, the junction contained 4 bases not matched to a gene. Germline CDR1 LGHNA, CDR2 YSLEER. DNA of the CDR3: TGCGCCAGCAGCCCACAGGACAGGGGGAATTCACCCCTCCACTTT. Translated: CASSPQDRGNSPLHF.

The rearrangement joins TRBV2 to TRBJ1-4; no definite D call. Per the germline V gene, CDR1 is SNHLY and CDR2 is FYNNEI. This CDR3 contains 14 residues. V gave up 7 bases and J gave up 4 bases, with 13 bases separating them. DNA for the CDR3: TGTGCCAGCAAGGACCGGCAGAATAATGAAAAACTGTTTTTT. Amino acids: CASKDRQNNEKLFF.

V usage is TRBV6-5 and J usage is TRBJ1-2; possibly TRBD1 for D (6 bases). V was clipped by 6 bases and J by 8 bases, with 16 bases between them. Germline V gene data show CDR1 as MNHEY and CDR2 as SVGAGI. The CDR3 length is 13 residues. The CDR3 protein is CASRMDRSNGYTF. The CDR3 DNA reads TGTGCCAGCAGGATGGACAGATCGAACGGCTACACCTTC.

The chain joins TRBV30 to TRBJ2-7; D gene ambiguous. V shed 1 base and J shed 4 bases, with 8 bases lying between them. Germline V gene sequence: CDR1 GTSNPN, CDR2 SVGIG (reference sequence). This CDR3 has 12 residues. The CDR3 spells CAWSDTRYEQYF. DNA of the CDR3: TGTGCCTGGAGTGATACAAGATACGAGCAGTACTTC. Full variable domain (missing parts from reference TRBV30 and TRBJ2-7): SQTIHQWPATLVQPVGSPLSLECTVEGTSNPNLYWYRQAAGRGLQLLFYSVGIGQISSEVPQNLSASRPQDRQFILSSKKLLLSDSGFYLCAWSDTRYEQYFGPGTRLTVT.

This clone appeared once. This rearrangement joins TRBV19 to TRBJ1-2; the match to TRBD1 covers 9 bases. The CDR3 is 14 residues long. The germline CDR1 and CDR2 sequences are LNHDA and SQIVND (reference sequence). Trimming removed 7 bases from V and 6 bases from J; junction bases left unmatched: 9. CDR3 sequence: CASTPPGDRDGYTF. CDR3 nucleotide sequence: TGTGCCAGTACCCCCCCGGGGGACAGGGATGGCTACACCTTC.

The gene calls are TRBV24-1 and TRBJ1-2, with a possible D match to TRBD1 (5 bases). Trimming removed 4 bases at V and 5 bases at J, with 7 bases between. The CDR3 covers 12 residues. Germline CDR1 and CDR2: KGHDR and SFDVKD. In DNA form, the CDR3 reads TGTGCCACCAGTGACCCAGGGTATGGCTACACCTTC. Amino acids: CATSDPGYGYTF.

The chain employs TRBV5-1 and TRBJ1-4, with a tentative D call TRBD1 (6 bases). There are 16 residues in the CDR3. Germline CDR1 SGHRS, CDR2 YFSETQ. Trimming shortened V by 5 bases and J by 3 bases, and 17 bases separated the two germline ends. The CDR3 spells CASSQDSGLANEKLFF. CDR3 DNA: TGCGCCAGCAGTCAGGACAGTGGATTGGCTAATGAAAAACTGTTTTTT. The whole variable domain, filled in from reference TRBV5-1 and TRBJ1-4, reads KAGVTQTPRYLIKTRGQQVTLSCSPISGHRSVSWYQQTPGQGLQFLFEYFSETQRNKGNFPGRFSGRQFSNSRSEMNVSTLELGDSALYLCASSQDSGLANEKLFFGSGTQLSVL.

J is TRBJ2-3 and V is TRBV5-1; tentatively, D is TRBD1 (6 bases). Germline V CDR1 and CDR2: SGHRS, YFSETQ. V lost 1 base and J lost 3, with 15 bases in between. This CDR3 is built from 16 residues. The CDR3 sequence: CASSLTGQIFTDTQYF. In nucleotides, the CDR3 is TGCGCCAGCAGCTTGACGGGACAAATTTTTACAGATACGCAGTATTTT.

The chain employs TRBV27 and TRBJ2-5; 12 bases agree with TRBD1. V shed 6 bases, J shed 4 bases, and the junction held 3 bases outside the gene matches. The CDR3 runs 14 residues. Looked up from germline, CDR1 is MNHEY and CDR2 is SMNVEV (reference sequence). CDR3 DNA sequence: TGTGCCAGCAGGGGGACAGGGGGCCGAGAGACCCAGTACTTC. Its protein product is CASRGTGGRETQYF.

This rearrangement joins TRBV4-1 to TRBJ2-5; either TRBD1 or TRBD2 may fit D (7 bases each). The CDR3 runs to 18 residues. The ends were cut back, 2 bases at V and 5 bases at J, with 24 bases in the middle. Per germline, CDR1 MGHRA and CDR2 YSYEKL. The CDR3 coding sequence is TGCGCCAGCAGCCAAAGCCCCGTGACAGGGAGTAGCGGGGAGACCCAGTACTTC. This translates into CASSQSPVTGSSGETQYF.

V and J are TRBV10-2 and TRBJ1-2; 7 positions match TRBD1. The J segment lost 8 bases and the V segment lost 8 bases, leaving 8 bases of the junction unmatched. Germline CDR1 is WSHSY and CDR2 is SAAADI. The CDR3 totals 12 residues. CDR3 DNA sequence: TGCGCCAGCCGGGCCCAGGGGGAAGGCTACACCTTC. Its protein product is CASRAQGEGYTF.

This clone was detected a few times. The V gene is TRBV6-4, the J gene TRBJ1-5; the D is unclear. The germline gives CDR1 MRHNA, CDR2 SNTAGT. The CDR3 runs 13 residues. The germline V and J ends were trimmed by 7 bases and 0 bases, with 7 bases remaining between them. CDR3 amino acids: CASTEASNQPQHF. The CDR3 DNA reads TGTGCCAGCACTGAAGCTAGCAATCAGCCCCAGCATTTT.

The chain joins TRBV10-3 to TRBJ2-3; D perhaps matches TRBD1 (7 bases). The V and J ends lost 9 bases and 5 bases respectively, with 15 bases between them. Germline V lookup: CDR1 ENHRY, CDR2 SYGVKD. The CDR3 totals 13 residues. The CDR3 DNA reads as TGTGCCATAAAGACAGGGCGGGGAGATACGCAGTATTTT. It is translated as CAIKTGRGDTQYF.

This chain uses TRBV6-5 with TRBJ2-1; D might be TRBD2 (6 bases). The CDR3 is 15 amino acids. V shed 6 bases and J shed 0 bases, with 12 bases lying between them. Germline V gives CDR1 MNHEY, CDR2 SVGAGI. CDR3 DNA sequence: TGTGCCAGCAGCCCCCGGGGGAGCTCCTACAATGAGCAGTTCTTC. Protein product: CASSPRGSSYNEQFF.

A remark on this clone: Other DNA sequences within the sample encode an identical CDR3. The V call is TRBV5-1, the J call TRBJ1-1, with D unclear. CDR3 length: 13 amino acids. V shed 2 bases and J shed 0 bases, with 5 bases lying between them. CDR1 and CDR2 from the germline V gene are SGHRS and YFSETQ. CDR3 nucleotides: TGCGCCAGCAGCTTCACAGTGAACACTGAAGCTTTCTTT. This codes for CASSFTVNTEAFF. Looking up the rest from reference TRBV5-1 and TRBJ1-1 gives the full variable domain: KAGVTQTPRYLIKTRGQQVTLSCSPISGHRSVSWYQQTPGQGLQFLFEYFSETQRNKGNFPGRFSGRQFSNSRSEMNVSTLELGDSALYLCASSFTVNTEAFFGQGTRLTVV.

The chain combines TRBV27 with TRBJ2-7; 8 bases match TRBD1. The CDR3 is 14 residues long. Germline V gene data show CDR1 as MNHEY and CDR2 as SMNVEV (reference sequence). The junction had 8 bases not matched to a gene; V was cut back by 4 bases and J by 6 bases. CDR3 protein: CASSSRQGTGEQYF. Here the CDR3 DNA reads TGTGCCAGCAGTTCGCGACAGGGGACCGGCGAGCAGTACTTC.

J is TRBJ2-5 and V is TRBV6-5; a weak D match, TRBD1 (5 bases). Germline CDR1 MNHEY, CDR2 SVGAGI. The germline V and J ends were trimmed by 0 bases and 4 bases, with 9 bases remaining between them. This CDR3 comprises 14 residues. CDR3 bases: TGTGCCAGCAGTTACTCACAGGTCGGAGAGACCCAGTACTTC. It yields the protein CASSYSQVGETQYF.

A few counts support this clone. Here the CDR3 reads CASSPIQGGGQPQHF. The CDR3 coding sequence is TGTGCCAGCTCACCAATCCAGGGCGGTGGTCAGCCCCAGCATTTT. V and J are TRBV18 and TRBJ1-5; tentatively, D is TRBD1 (5 bases). The CDR3 sequence is 15 residues long. CDR1 is KGHSH, CDR2 LQKENI, per germline. The V end was cut by 2 bases, the J end by 6 bases, with 14 bases between.

Only a few counts were recorded for this clone. The chain combines TRBV5-5 with TRBJ2-3; D call uncertain. In germline, CDR1 is SGHKS, CDR2 YYEKEE (reference sequence). V lost 2 bases and J 4 bases, leaving 5 bases between the germline ends. This CDR3 is built from 12 residues. CDR3 in DNA: TGTGCCAGCAGCTTAGTGGCAGATACGCAGTATTTT. Translation: CASSLVADTQYF. The entire variable domain, with the rest obtained from reference TRBV5-5 and TRBJ2-3, is as follows: DAGVTQSPTHLIKTRGQQVTLRCSPISGHKSVSWYQQVLGQGPQFIFQYYEKEERGRGNFPDRFSARQFPNYSSELNVNALLLGDSALYLCASSLVADTQYFGPGTRLTVL.

In this sample, this clone turned up once. The J gene is TRBJ1-2, the V gene TRBV2; D uncertain. Germline V gives CDR1 SNHLY, CDR2 FYNNEI. Trimming shortened V by 9 bases and J by 8 bases, and 13 bases separated the two germline ends. The CDR3 sequence is 11 residues long. CDR3 nucleotide sequence: TGTGCCAGAGAAATAGTCGGGGGCTACACCTTC. Translated, it gives CAREIVGGYTF.

The chain recombines TRBV5-1 with TRBJ1-1; the match to TRBD1 covers 7 bases. CDR1 and CDR2 (germline): SGHRS, YFSETQ. The length of the CDR3 is 15 residues. Losses at the gene ends were 2 bases for V and 1 base for J; bases not matched to a gene: 5. The CDR3 is CASSLPGTANTEAFF. For the CDR3, the DNA is TGCGCCAGCAGCTTACCCGGGACAGCGAACACTGAAGCTTTCTTT.